This T cell receptor beta chain was sequenced in a study of T cell responses to AZD1222 COVID-19 vaccine. Study conclusions and caveats: White British people made up most donors, females outnumbered males, and clonal diversity was possibly underestimated.

Libraries were prepared by immunoSEQ multiplex PCR; TCRdb keeps only in-frame clonotypes and omits some of them. The sample includes some 170,000 clones, around 90% of them seen just once. Regarding this clone: Its antigen is still unknown.

The V end lost 3 bases, the J end lost 3 bases, and 10 bases lay between the germline ends. The CDR3 sequence is 14 residues long. Germline CDR1 SGHRS, CDR2 YFSETQ. This chain links TRBV5-1 with TRBJ1-3; D is perhaps TRBD1 (6 bases). The clonotype comes from an adult in good health. The specimen was peripheral blood, collected on day 0 of AZD1222 vaccination. CDR3 nucleotides: TGCGCCAGCAGCTACACAGGGAGTGGAAACACCATATATTTT. It specifies CASSYTGSGNTIYF.